The 17 T cell receptor beta chains below all came from one sample that was sequenced in a study of CD8+ T cells in alopecia areata. It was cDNA, reverse transcribed from extracted RNA, that served as the sequencing template. Generated by immunoSEQ multiplex PCR, the TCRdb table keeps only in-frame clones and is missing some. The sample has 170,000 or so clones; over 50% are singletons. Here the sequenced sample was CD4+ T cells sorted from blood, taken at week 0. These receptors came from a human donor with alopecia areata.

The chain is built from TRBV2 and TRBJ1-1, with 9 bases lining up with TRBD1. The CDR3 consists of 14 residues. Looked up from germline, CDR1 is SNHLY and CDR2 is FYNNEI. With V trimmed by 6 bases and J by 1 base, 3 bases remained unmatched. In DNA form, the CDR3 reads TGTGCCAGCAGAACAGGGGGCAGGAACACTGAAGCTTTCTTT. It translates to CASRTGGRNTEAFF.

This clone was counted a few times. The genes are TRBV7-3 and TRBJ2-2; D not resolved. The V gene lost 1 base and the J gene lost 2 bases, with 11 bases spanning the gap. CDR3 length: 16 residues. Germline V CDR1 and CDR2: SGHTA, FQGTGA. The CDR3 region has the DNA TGTGCCAGCAGCTTAATGGCTCCAGAAAACACCGGGGAGCTGTTTTTT. Its protein product is CASSLMAPENTGELFF.

In this sample, this clone turned up once. CDR3: CASSFPGQGAGDTQYF. CDR3 nucleotides: TGCGCCAGCAGCTTTCCGGGACAGGGGGCTGGAGATACGCAGTATTTT. V gene TRBV5-1 combines with J gene TRBJ2-3; 12 bases fit TRBD1. Germline V gene sequence: CDR1 SGHRS, CDR2 YFSETQ. The CDR3 is made up of 16 amino acids. With V trimmed by 2 bases and J by 5 bases, 6 bases remained unmatched.

This clone was seen once. The chain carries TRBV4-1 and TRBJ1-3, with TRBD1 matching 7 bases. The germline CDR1 and CDR2 sequences are MGHRA and YSYEKL. Germline trimming cut 4 bases from V and 1 base from J; bases unmatched to any gene: 13. The CDR3 loop spans 18 amino acids. CDR3 region: CASSLPPGGAGSGNTIYF. Written as DNA, the CDR3 is TGCGCCAGCAGCCTCCCCCCAGGGGGAGCTGGATCTGGAAACACCATATATTTT.

This clone was detected a few times. The same CDR3 can be traced to other DNA sequences in this sample. The rearrangement uses TRBV30 and TRBJ2-5; D call uncertain. The CDR3 has 11 amino acids. Germline V gene data show CDR1 as GTSNPN and CDR2 as SVGIG (reference sequence). V lost 0 bases to trimming and J lost 5 bases, with 4 bases between them. CDR3 region: CAWSVGETQYF. CDR3 in DNA: TGTGCCTGGAGTGTAGGGGAGACCCAGTACTTC.

The table lists this clone with a count of one. The chain uses TRBV5-1 and TRBJ2-3; no reliable D call. CDR3 size: 12 residues. With 5 bases removed from V and 2 bases from J, the gap between germline ends came to 6 bases. Per the germline V gene, CDR1 is SGHRS and CDR2 is YFSETQ. The CDR3 loop reads CASRGFTDTQYF. Written as DNA, the CDR3 is TGCGCCAGCAGAGGATTCACAGATACGCAGTATTTT.

The CDR3 bases are TGTGCCTGGAGTCCCCTCGGGACAGGTGGAGATTCACCCCTCCACTTT. It translates to CAWSPLGTGGDSPLHF. This chain joins TRBV30 and TRBJ1-6, with TRBD1 matching 8 bases. CDR1 is GTSNPN, CDR2 SVGIG, per germline (reference sequence). V lost 2 bases, J lost 8 bases, and 11 bases stayed unmatched. CDR3 length: 16 amino acids. Variable domain in full (rest from reference TRBV30 and TRBJ1-6): SQTIHQWPATLVQPVGSPLSLECTVEGTSNPNLYWYRQAAGRGLQLLFYSVGIGQISSEVPQNLSASRPQDRQFILSSKKLLLSDSGFYLCAWSPLGTGGDSPLHFGNGTRLTVT.

The chain employs TRBV19 and TRBJ2-1, with D perhaps matching TRBD1 or TRBD2 (5 bases each). With 5 bases removed from V and 7 bases from J, the gap between germline ends came to 12 bases. Germline-derived CDR1 and CDR2 are LNHDA and SQIVND (reference sequence). This CDR3 spans 13 amino acids. CDR3 protein: CASSWVRGNEQFF. The DNA for the CDR3 is TGTGCCAGTAGTTGGGTGAGGGGTAATGAGCAGTTCTTC.

The J gene is TRBJ2-2, the V gene TRBV11-2, with D perhaps given as TRBD1 or TRBD2 (7 bases each). V gave up 5 bases and J gave up 4 bases, with 23 bases separating them. The CDR3 has 18 amino acids. From germline, CDR1 is SGHAT and CDR2 FQNNGV. Written as DNA, the CDR3 is TGTGCCAGCAGCACCATACGCCCCGGCAGGGGGGGCACCGGGGAGCTGTTTTTT. Protein product: CASSTIRPGRGGTGELFF. Full variable domain (outside the CDR3, taken from reference TRBV11-2 and TRBJ2-2): EAGVAQSPRYKIIEKRQSVAFWCNPISGHATLYWYQQILGQGPKLLIQFQNNGVVDDSQLPKDRFSAERLKGVDSTLKIQPAKLEDSAVYLCASSTIRPGRGGTGELFFGEGSRLTVL.

This clone was seen a handful of times. The gene calls are TRBV30 and TRBJ1-6; possible D gene TRBD1, 5 bases. Germline V lookup: CDR1 GTSNPN, CDR2 SVGIG (reference sequence). V shed 3 bases and J shed 14 bases, with 20 bases lying between them. The CDR3 spans 14 residues. Written as DNA, the CDR3 is TGTGCCTGGAGACCCCGGGACCCTAAAGGGTCCCTCCACTTT. It yields the protein CAWRPRDPKGSLHF.

This sequence joins TRBV5-1 and TRBJ1-1; 7 nucleotides align to TRBD1. V dropped 4 bases and J dropped 4; count of bases not matched to a gene: 10. CDR3 size: 15 residues. Germline assignment: CDR1 SGHRS and CDR2 YFSETQ. CDR3 coding DNA: TGCGCCAGCAGCCGCAGAACAGGGGCGGGCACTGAAGCTTTCTTT. It translates to CASSRRTGAGTEAFF.

This chain joins TRBV10-3 and TRBJ2-6, with D possibly matching TRBD1 (6 bases). The V gene's germline CDR1 is ENHRY and CDR2 SYGVKD. Trimming pared 6 bases from V and 0 bases from J, leaving 9 bases between. The length of the CDR3 is 15 residues. This CDR3 is CAISPRGSGANVLTF. CDR3 in DNA: TGTGCCATCAGCCCCAGGGGCTCTGGGGCCAACGTCCTGACTTTC.

The chain recombines TRBV5-1 with TRBJ1-2; no definite D call. This CDR3 contains 15 residues. CDR1 and CDR2 from the germline V gene are SGHRS and YFSETQ. V gave up 1 base and J gave up 4 bases, with 14 bases separating them. The CDR3 coding sequence is TGCGCCAGCAGCTTGTCGGGTAGGGAACTCTATGGCTACACCTTC. Protein: CASSLSGRELYGYTF.

The genes are TRBV27 and TRBJ1-6, with 9 bases matching TRBD1. CDR1 and CDR2 from the germline V gene are MNHEY and SMNVEV (reference sequence). The CDR3 covers 17 residues. V shed 6 bases, J shed 9 bases, and the junction held 15 bases outside the gene matches. The CDR3: CASSLPLTGGQGSPLHF. The CDR3 nucleotides are TGTGCCAGCAGCCTACCGTTAACAGGGGGCCAGGGTTCACCCCTCCACTTT.

The table lists this clone with a few counts. The chain links TRBV30 to TRBJ2-1; 7 nucleotides align to TRBD1. Per the germline V gene, CDR1 is GTSNPN and CDR2 is SVGIG (reference sequence). The junction had 4 bases not matched to a gene; V was cut back by 2 bases and J by 6 bases. CDR3 length: 13 amino acids. The DNA for the CDR3 is TGTGCCTGGAGTAGGGGGCTACTCAATGAGCAGTTCTTC. This sequence encodes CAWSRGLLNEQFF.

The chain couples TRBV29-1 to TRBJ1-2; D is ambiguous. Germline assignment: CDR1 SQVTM and CDR2 ANQGSEA. V was cut by 4 bases and J by 0 bases, with 6 bases left in between. The CDR3 consists of 12 residues. The CDR3 nucleotides read TGCAGCGTTGGACACCCTAACTATGGCTACACCTTC. As protein: CSVGHPNYGYTF. Based on the CDR3 plus reference TRBV29-1 and TRBJ1-2, the full variable domain is SAVISQKPSRDICQRGTSLTIQCQVDSQVTMMFWYRQQPGQSLTLIATANQGSEATYESGFVIDKFPISRPNLTFSTLTVSNMSPEDSSIYLCSVGHPNYGYTFGSGTRLTVV.

The V call is TRBV18, the J call TRBJ1-5, with D tentatively TRBD1 (6 bases). The CDR3 length is 14 residues. Germline V gene lookup returns CDR1 KGHSH and CDR2 LQKENI. The V end lost 6 bases, the J end lost 6 bases, and 15 bases lay between the germline ends. The CDR3 coding sequence is TGTGCCAGCTCTCCGACAGGAACGGGTCAGCCCCAGCATTTT. This encodes CASSPTGTGQPQHF. Full variable domain (outside the CDR3, taken from reference TRBV18 and TRBJ1-5): NAGVMQNPRHLVRRRGQEARLRCSPMKGHSHVYWYRQLPEEGLKFMVYLQKENIIDESGMPKERFSAEFPKEGPSILRIQQVVRGDSAAYFCASSPTGTGQPQHFGDGTRLSIL.